This T cell receptor (beta chain) was identified during a study of blood T cell repertoires in COVID-19. Study as a whole: Collection of acute and convalescent COVID-19 samples took place in the United States, Italy and Spain.

The germline gives CDR1 SGHNT, CDR2 YYREEE (reference sequence). Between the trimmed V and J ends, which lost 0 bases and 4 bases, there was a span of 13 bases. The CDR3 is 15 residues long. The repertoire was sequenced with immunoSEQ multiplex PCR; TCRdb's copy has only in-frame clones and lacks some. The sample lists 110,000 or so clones; 87% were seen once. The sequencing input was peripheral blood. This receptor was obtained from a human donor in a cohort sampled during active COVID-19. The chain links TRBV5-4 to TRBJ1-2; no clear D gene. Here the CDR3 reads CASSLGGARAYGYTF. CDR3 DNA: TGTGCCAGCAGCTTGGGAGGAGCCAGAGCCTATGGCTACACCTTC.